These 10 T cell receptor beta chains were sequenced from one sample in a study of Ad26.COV2.S vaccination and SARS-CoV-2 variants. Only in-frame clones appear in the TCRdb table, and some are missing; sequencing was by immunoSEQ multiplex PCR. The data show 330,000 or so clones, 75% to 90% seen once. Treatment meaning: roughly 18 received Ad26.COV2.S at low or high dose, single or two shots; about 5 received placebo; per-sample allocation not given. All samples were drawn on day 63, counting from the first vaccine or placebo injection. The specimen was peripheral blood, collected in a trial of Ad26.COV2.S vaccine versus placebo. The receptors here all came from a person aged 18 to 65 who received the Ad26.COV2.S COVID-19 vaccine or a placebo.

This chain links TRBV27 with TRBJ1-6; no definite D call. Germline CDR1 and CDR2: MNHEY and SMNVEV (reference sequence). The CDR3 is 12 residues long. V gave up 1 base and J gave up 6 bases, with 1 base separating them. The CDR3 protein is CASSLFNSPLHF. CDR3 coding DNA: TGTGCCAGCAGTTTATTTAATTCACCCCTCCACTTT.

The CDR3 DNA reads TGTGCCAGCTCCCGGGACACTTTTTCTAATCAGCCCCAGCATTTT. Amino acid sequence: CASSRDTFSNQPQHF. The chain is built from TRBV18 and TRBJ1-5, with a possible D match to TRBD1 (6 bases). Trimming removed 6 bases at V and 4 bases at J, with 16 bases between. The CDR3 sequence is 15 residues long. The germline V gene encodes CDR1 KGHSH and CDR2 LQKENI.

The chain employs TRBV4-3 and TRBJ1-2; D gene ambiguous. The germline gives CDR1 LGHNA, CDR2 YSLEER. CDR3 length equals 13 residues. The V and J ends lost 2 bases and 3 bases respectively, with 7 bases between them. DNA of the CDR3: TGCGCCAGCAGCCAACCGGGAGACTATGGCTACACCTTC. Translated, it gives CASSQPGDYGYTF.

This clone was observed a single time. The rearrangement joins TRBV15 to TRBJ1-4; D is ambiguous. From germline, CDR1 is LNHNV and CDR2 YYDKDF (reference sequence). The V end lost 1 base, the J end lost 4 bases, and 13 bases lay between the germline ends. The CDR3 covers 16 residues. Written as DNA, the CDR3 is TGTGCCACCAGCAGAGGAGGGATTGGCCATAATGAAAAACTGTTTTTT. Encoded protein: CATSRGGIGHNEKLFF. The full variable domain, its missing parts supplied by reference TRBV15 and TRBJ1-4, is DAMVIQNPRYQVTQFGKPVTLSCSQTLNHNVMYWYQQKSSQAPKLLFHYYDKDFNNEADTPDNFQSRRPNTSFCFLDIRSPGLGDTAMYLCATSRGGIGHNEKLFFGSGTQLSVL.

The V gene is TRBV20-1, the J gene TRBJ2-5; D not resolved. CDR3 length: 11 amino acids. Germline-derived CDR1 and CDR2 are DFQATT and SNEGSKA (reference sequence). Trimming left V 0 bases short and J 6 bases short, with 5 bases between. The CDR3 loop is CSARDMQTQYF. CDR3 nucleotide sequence: TGCAGTGCTAGAGATATGCAGACCCAGTACTTC.

The V gene is TRBV4-3, the J gene TRBJ2-1; D is uncertain. The CDR3 covers 14 residues. The germline CDR1 and CDR2 sequences are LGHNA and YSLEER. V shed 3 bases and J shed 7 bases, with 13 bases lying between them. The CDR3 bases are TGCGCCAGCAGCCAGACTGATAAAAAGAATGAGCAGTTCTTC. Amino acid sequence: CASSQTDKKNEQFF.

The chain recombines TRBV6-5 with TRBJ2-5, with D possibly matching TRBD1 (7 bases). The V end lost 2 bases, the J end lost 7 bases, and 14 bases lay between the germline ends. The CDR3 spans 14 residues. CDR1 MNHEY and CDR2 SVGAGI come from the germline V gene. CDR3 coding DNA: TGTGCCAGCAGTTACGGCGACAGGGAGGTGACCCAGTACTTC. Its protein product is CASSYGDREVTQYF.

The chain has TRBV9 and TRBJ1-3; 7 bases fit TRBD1. The CDR3 loop spans 18 amino acids. In germline, CDR1 is SGDLS, CDR2 YYNGEE. J was trimmed by 1 base and V by 0 bases; bases with no gene match: 10. The CDR3 nucleotides read TGTGCCAGCAGCGTAGCGTCAGGGGGAACCCTTTCTGGAAACACCATATATTTT. The encoded protein is CASSVASGGTLSGNTIYF.

This chain uses TRBV7-6 with TRBJ2-1, with 8 bases that match TRBD2. The V gene's germline CDR1 is SGHVS and CDR2 FNYEAQ. The length of the CDR3 is 16 residues. J gave up 0 bases and V 5 bases, and 6 bases lay outside the gene matches. The CDR3 loop reads CASSHPGGVSYNEQFF. The CDR3 region has the DNA TGTGCCAGCAGCCACCCGGGGGGGGTCTCCTACAATGAGCAGTTCTTC. The complete variable domain, with remaining parts taken from reference TRBV7-6 and TRBJ2-1, reads GAGVSQSPRYKVTKRGQDVALRCDPISGHVSLYWYRQALGQGPEFLTYFNYEAQQDKSGLPNDRFSAERPEGSISTLTIQRTEQRDSAMYRCASSHPGGVSYNEQFFGPGTRLTVL.

This clone came up once. The chain is built from TRBV11-2 and TRBJ1-1, with D possibly TRBD1 on 5 matching bases. V lost 1 base, J lost 1 base, and 7 bases lay in between. Germline CDR1 SGHAT, CDR2 FQNNGV. This CDR3 has 14 residues. As DNA, the CDR3 is TGTGCCAGCAGCTTAGCTAGGGGGAACACTGAAGCTTTCTTT. Translated, it gives CASSLARGNTEAFF.